This T cell receptor (beta chain) was profiled in a study of regulatory T cells in long-lasting Graves disease. The CDR3 is 13 amino acids. The ends were cut back, 3 bases at V and 3 bases at J, with 9 bases in the middle. Germline CDR1 GTSNPN, CDR2 SVGIG (reference sequence). Libraries of TCR beta came from iRepertoire HTBI primers plus Arm-PCR of CDR3 regions. TCRdb redid the calling of the multiplex PCR reads with MiXCR, one entry per CDR3 protein. This sample has around 400,000 distinct CDR3 sequences; about a quarter occur once, and the top ten carry around 24%. Sample time point: persistent/refractory GD, antithyroid drugs over 5 years with positive TRAb. Generation of the TCR library employed RNA extracted from PBMCs.

This receptor was obtained from a female donor with Graves disease. The specimen was peripheral blood mononuclear cells (PBMCs), collected when the disease was refractory, from a patient treated with antithyroid drugs. V usage is TRBV30 and J usage is TRBJ2-4, with D possibly TRBD2 on 5 matching bases. CDR3 bases: TGTGCCTGGAGCGGAGGCTACAAAAACATTCAGTACTTC. Protein product: CAWSGGYKNIQYF.